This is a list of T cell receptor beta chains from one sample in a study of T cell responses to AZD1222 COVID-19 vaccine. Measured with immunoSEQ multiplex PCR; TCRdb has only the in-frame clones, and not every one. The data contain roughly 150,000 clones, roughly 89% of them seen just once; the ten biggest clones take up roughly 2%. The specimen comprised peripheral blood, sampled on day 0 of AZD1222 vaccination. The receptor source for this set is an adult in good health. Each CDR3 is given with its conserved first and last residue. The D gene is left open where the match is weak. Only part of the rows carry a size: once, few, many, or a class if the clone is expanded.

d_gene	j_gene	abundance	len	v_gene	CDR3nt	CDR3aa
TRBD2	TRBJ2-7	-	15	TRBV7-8	TGTGCCAGCAGCTTAGGGACTAGTACCGGTTACGAGCAGTACTTC	CASSLGTSTGYEQYF
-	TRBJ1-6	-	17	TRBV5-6	TGTGCCAGCAGCTTGGGGGACGGAGGCTCCTATAATTCACCCCTCCACTTT	CASSLGDGGSYNSPLHF
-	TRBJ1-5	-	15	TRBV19	TGTGCCACCCATAGGGGCGGCAATAGCAATCAGCCCCAGCATTTT	CATHRGGNSNQPQHF
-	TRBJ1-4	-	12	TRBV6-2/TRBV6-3	TGTGCCAGCAGTTATCCATCTGAAAAACTGTTTTTT	CASSYPSEKLFF
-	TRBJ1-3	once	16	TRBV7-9	TGTGCCAGCAGCCCCGATAAGATCTCCTCTGGAAACACCATATATTTT	CASSPDKISSGNTIYF
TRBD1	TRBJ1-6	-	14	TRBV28	TGTGCCAGCTGGGGACAGGGGGCCTATTCACCCCTCCACTTT	CASWGQGAYSPLHF
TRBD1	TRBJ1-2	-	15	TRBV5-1	TGCGCCAGCAGCTTGGCCTCAGCAGGGGGCTATGGCTACACCTTC	CASSLASAGGYGYTF
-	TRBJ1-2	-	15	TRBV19	TGTGCCAGTAGTACCCCGGTCGGTTTAAGCTATGGCTACACCTTC	CASSTPVGLSYGYTF
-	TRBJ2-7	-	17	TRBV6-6	TGTGCCAGCAGTCCAGACGTTCCCGGGTCTAGCTCCTACGAGCAGTACTTC	CASSPDVPGSSSYEQYF
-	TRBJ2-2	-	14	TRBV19	TGTGCCAGTAGTATAGAAAGGACAGTCGGGGAGCTGTTTTTT	CASSIERTVGELFF
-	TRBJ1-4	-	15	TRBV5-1	TGCGCCAGCAGCGAAAATGAGGGGACTAATGAAAAACTGTTTTTT	CASSENEGTNEKLFF
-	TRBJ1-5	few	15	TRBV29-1	TGCAGCGTTCAGCAGAGGGGGACGGGTAATCAGCCCCAGCATTTT	CSVQQRGTGNQPQHF
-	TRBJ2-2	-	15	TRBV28	TGTGCCAGCAGTTTAGGCGGAAGCGGTGCCGGGGAGCTGTTTTTT	CASSLGGSGAGELFF
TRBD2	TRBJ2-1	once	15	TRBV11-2	TGTGCCAGCAGCTTCTCTAGCGGGGGAGACAATGAGCAGTTCTTC	CASSFSSGGDNEQFF
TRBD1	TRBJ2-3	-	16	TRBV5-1	TGCGCCAGCAGCTTGATAAACAGGGGTGGCACAGATACGCAGTATTTT	CASSLINRGGTDTQYF
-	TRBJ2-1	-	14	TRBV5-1	TGCGCCAGCAGCTTGGTAGTGGCCTACAATGAGCAGTTCTTC	CASSLVVAYNEQFF
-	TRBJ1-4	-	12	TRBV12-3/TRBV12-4	TGTGCCAGCAGTGGGGTTAATGAAAAACTGTTTTTT	CASSGVNEKLFF
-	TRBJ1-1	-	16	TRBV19	TGTGCCAGTAGTATAACCCCCAGATCCTGGGGCACTGAAGCTTTCTTT	CASSITPRSWGTEAFF
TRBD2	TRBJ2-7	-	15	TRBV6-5	TGTGCCAGCAGTCCCTGGGCTAGCGGGGGCTACGAGCAGTACTTC	CASSPWASGGYEQYF
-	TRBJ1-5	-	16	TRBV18	TGTGCCAGCTCACCACCAGGGGAAGTAGGCAATCAGCCCCAGCATTTT	CASSPPGEVGNQPQHF
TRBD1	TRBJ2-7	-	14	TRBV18	TGTGCCAGCTCACCCGGGACAGGGGGCGTCGAGCAGTACTTC	CASSPGTGGVEQYF
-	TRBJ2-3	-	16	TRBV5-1	TGCGCCAGCAGCTTGGATACTCCCGTGGGCACAGATACGCAGTATTTT	CASSLDTPVGTDTQYF
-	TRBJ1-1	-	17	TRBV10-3	TGTGCCATCAGTGCAGGGATCTCGGGTACGCCGCGGACTGAAGCTTTCTTT	CAISAGISGTPRTEAFF
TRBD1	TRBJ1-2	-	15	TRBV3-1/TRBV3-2	TGTGCCAGCAGCCGAGGGGACAGCGCTAGGTATGGCTACACCTTC	CASSRGDSARYGYTF
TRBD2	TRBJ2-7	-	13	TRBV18	TGTGCCAGCTCTCTCGATGCGGGGGAGGAGCAGTACTTC	CASSLDAGEEQYF
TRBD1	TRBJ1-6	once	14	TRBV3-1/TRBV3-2	TGTGCCAGCAGCCAAGCGACAGGGGGTTCACCCCTCCACTTT	CASSQATGGSPLHF
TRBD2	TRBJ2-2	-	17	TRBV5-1	TGCGCCAGCAGCTTAATGACTAGCGGGAAGAACACCGGGGAGCTGTTTTTT	CASSLMTSGKNTGELFF
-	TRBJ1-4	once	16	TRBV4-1	TGCGCCAGCAGCCGAGCGATGGGTACAACTAATGAAAAACTGTTTTTT	CASSRAMGTTNEKLFF
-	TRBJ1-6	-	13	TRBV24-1	TGTGCCACCAGTCCAGGGCATAATTCACCCCTCCACTTT	CATSPGHNSPLHF
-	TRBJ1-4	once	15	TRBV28	TGTGCCAGCAGTTTTATCCAGGTGGGGAGGGAAAAACTGTTTTTT	CASSFIQVGREKLFF
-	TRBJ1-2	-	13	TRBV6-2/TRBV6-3	TGTGCCAGCAGTTACTCCGCGGGTTATGGCTACACCTTC	CASSYSAGYGYTF
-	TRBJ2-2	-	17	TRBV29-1	TGCAGCGTTGAAGACAGGGGATTAAGTACGAACACCGGGGAGCTGTTTTTT	CSVEDRGLSTNTGELFF
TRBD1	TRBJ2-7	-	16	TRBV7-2	TGTGCCAGCAGCTTAAGAGGGACAGCAGAACCATACGAGCAGTACTTC	CASSLRGTAEPYEQYF
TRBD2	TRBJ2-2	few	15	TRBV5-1	TGCGCCAGCAGCCCGGGAGGGTTAAACACCGGGGAGCTGTTTTTT	CASSPGGLNTGELFF
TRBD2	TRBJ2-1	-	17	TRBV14	TGTGCCAGCAGCCATGTTACGGGAGGCCCACAATACAATGAGCAGTTCTTC	CASSHVTGGPQYNEQFF
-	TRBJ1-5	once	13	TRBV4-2	TGTGCCAGCAGCTATCCAGGGAATCAGCCCCAGCATTTT	CASSYPGNQPQHF
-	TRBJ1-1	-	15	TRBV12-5	TGTGCTAGTGGTTTGGAGGGTAGGTTGGGGGACGGAGCTTTCTTT	CASGLEGRLGDGAFF
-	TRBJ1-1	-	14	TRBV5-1	TGCGCCAGCAGCTCCTCACCCAAGAACACTGAAGCTTTCTTT	CASSSSPKNTEAFF
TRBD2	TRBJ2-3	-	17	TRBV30	TGTGCCTGGAGTCCAGGACTAGCGGGCGTAAGCACAGATACGCAGTATTTT	CAWSPGLAGVSTDTQYF
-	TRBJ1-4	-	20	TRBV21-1	TGTGCCAGCAGCAAAGCGCCCGGACAGGGGGCTCACGGCACTAATGAAAAACTGTTTTTT	CASSKAPGQGAHGTNEKLFF
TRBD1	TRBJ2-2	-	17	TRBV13	TGTGCCAGCAGCACTAACAGGGGGCTCGCGAACACCGGGGAGCTGTTTTTT	CASSTNRGLANTGELFF
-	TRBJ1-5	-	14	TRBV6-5	TGTGCCAGCAGCCTCGACAATAGCAATCAGCCCCAGCATTTT	CASSLDNSNQPQHF
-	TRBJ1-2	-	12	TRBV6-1	TGTGCCAGCAGTGATTTATATAACGGCTACACCTTC	CASSDLYNGYTF
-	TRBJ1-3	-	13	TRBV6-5	TGTGCCAGCAGTCCCTCCAATGGAAACACCATATATTTT	CASSPSNGNTIYF
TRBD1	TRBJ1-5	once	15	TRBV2	TGTGCCAGCACCTTGGGACAGGGACAATCAAAACCCCAGCATTTT	CASTLGQGQSKPQHF
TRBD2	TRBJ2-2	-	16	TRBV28	TGTGCCAGCAGTTTAGCGGGAGCCTCGAACACCGGGGAGCTGTTTTTT	CASSLAGASNTGELFF
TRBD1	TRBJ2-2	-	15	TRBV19	TGTGCCAGTAGTAAGTCAGGGGGAAGGACCGGGGAGCTGTTTTTT	CASSKSGGRTGELFF
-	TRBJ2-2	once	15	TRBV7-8	TGTGCCAGCAGCACCATGGGGGTAAACACCGGGGAGCTGTTTTTT	CASSTMGVNTGELFF
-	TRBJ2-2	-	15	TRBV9	TGTGCCAGCAGCGTAGGGGGTAGGAACACCGGGGAGCTGTTTTTT	CASSVGGRNTGELFF
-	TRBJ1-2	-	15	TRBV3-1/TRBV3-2	TGTGCCAGCAGCCCAGGACCCAACGATCACTATGGCTACACCTTC	CASSPGPNDHYGYTF